This T cell receptor (beta chain) was identified during a study of T cell repertoires in cytomegalovirus infection. Study background: CMV infection and matching HLA type were both indicated by public TCR beta signatures.

There are a few counts of this clonotype. The target antigen is unknown. Findings and limits, study-wide: HLA-C-restricted CMV clonotypes gave the most frequent clonotype in two of eight donors. Cumulative public TCR beta family frequency identified carriers of CMV plus the relevant HLA.

This CDR3 has 19 amino acids. Trimming pared 6 bases from V and 0 bases from J, leaving 23 bases between. Looked up from germline, CDR1 is MNHEY and CDR2 is SMNVEV (reference sequence). TCRdb called the reads again in MiXCR, with one record for every CDR3 protein. The profile shows 95,000 to 120,000 distinct CDR3 sequences, roughly 30% of them singletons. The chain carries TRBV27 and TRBJ1-4; tentatively, D is TRBD1 (6 bases). The specimen was CD8+ T cells from cultured PBMCs, collected from culture after CMV antigen stimulation. This TCR was sampled from a human donor in good health (CMV status not recorded). Some clones in this sample may be carry-over from other donors' samples. CDR3 in amino acids: CASSLRSGGLGATNEKLFF. The CDR3 DNA follows: TGTGCCAGCAGCCTCCGATCTGGGGGCCTCGGTGCAACTAATGAAAAACTGTTTTTT.